Listed here are 26 T cell receptor delta chains from one sample, sequenced in a study of gamma-delta T cells after stem cell transplantation. TCRdb fed the RT-PCR reads to CATT. The sample has a few thousand delta-chain clones, 2.5% to 3% seen once. The sequencing sample was made of gamma-delta T cells. These receptors all come from a human donor. It is not recorded whose cells these are; they may come from a transplant donor.

By proportion, this clone is medium-sized. The identical CDR3 is also encoded by other nucleotide sequences in the sample. V gene TRDV2 combines with J gene TRDJ1; 12 nucleotides match TRDD3. This CDR3 has 21 residues. The germline V gene encodes CDR1 GEAIGNYY and CDR2 EKD. Unmatched junction bases numbered 17, after V lost 0 bases and J lost 1 base. In nucleotides, the CDR3 is TGTGCCTGTGACACCCACGGATTAACTGGGGGATACCTGAGTACCACCGATAAACTCATCTTT. Its protein is CACDTHGLTGGYLSTTDKLIF.

In this sample, this clone is medium-sized. V gene TRDV2 combines with J gene TRDJ1, with 7 bases matching TRDD3. CDR3 length: 15 residues. Germline CDR1 and CDR2: GEAIGNYY and EKD. The J segment lost 0 bases and the V segment lost 2 bases, leaving 5 bases of the junction unmatched. The CDR3 spells CACDRLGVNTDKLIF. As DNA, the CDR3 is TGTGCCTGTGACAGGCTGGGGGTTAACACCGATAAACTCATCTTT.

A few counts support this clone. A clone one base away is much larger, so this may be a read error. This sample also contains other DNA sequences that code for the same CDR3. V gene TRDV2 combines with J gene TRDJ1, with TRDD2 identical over 9 bases. The length of the CDR3 is 22 residues. V gave up 1 base and J gave up 4 bases; unmatched junction bases: 27. CDR1 GEAIGNYY and CDR2 EKD come from the germline V gene. In DNA form, the CDR3 reads TGTGCCTGTGACACAAATTATCCTTCCTACAGTACTGGTGGATACTCGGGCGATAAACTCATCTTT. This sequence encodes CACDTNYPSYSTGGYSGDKLIF.

Details on this clone: This sequence is one base from a far larger clone and is likely a read error. Other DNA sequences within the sample encode an identical CDR3. The chain carries TRDV2 and TRDJ1; 10 bases agree with TRDD3. Trimming removed 0 bases from V and 2 bases from J; junction bases left unmatched: 11. CDR3 length: 18 residues. CDR1 is GEAIGNYY and CDR2 is EKD in the germline V gene. The CDR3 nucleotides are TGTGCCTGTGACACCCTAGCCCCCGGGGGATACGGGACCGATAAACTCATCTTT. This sequence encodes CACDTLAPGGYGTDKLIF.

Turning to this clone: A read error likely explains why the TCRdb protein, taken from a much larger clone, differs from this DNA's translation at residue 9; the protein shown is translated from the DNA. The chain employs TRDV2 and TRDJ3, with 10 bases matching TRDD3. The length of the CDR3 is 20 residues. V shed 0 bases and J 0 bases; nucleotides not matched to a gene: 7. Germline V gives CDR1 GEAIGNYY, CDR2 EKD. Here the CDR3 DNA reads TGTGCCTGTGACACCAACTGGGGGATGCGCAGCTCCTGGGACACCCGACAGATGTTTTTC. It translates to CACDTNWGMRSSWDTRQMFF.

Worth noting for this clone: The protein recorded in TCRdb matches a much larger clone and deviates from this DNA's translation at residue 3, suggesting a read error; the protein here is obtained by translating the DNA. The chain joins TRDV2 to TRDJ1, with 9 nucleotides matching TRDD3. Germline CDR1 GEAIGNYY, CDR2 EKD. CDR3 length: 17 amino acids. The chain's CDR3 is CAYDLLLGDPRPDKLIF. For the CDR3, the DNA is TGTGCCTATGACCTTCTACTGGGGGACCCTCGACCTGATAAACTCATCTTT.

This clone has only a few counts. A far larger clone is one nucleotide away, so this likely arose from a read error. This same CDR3 is encoded by further DNA sequences in the sample. The chain recombines TRDV2 with TRDJ1; 13 nucleotides match TRDD3. CDR1 is GEAIGNYY and CDR2 is EKD in the germline V gene. The V segment lost 3 bases and the J segment 3 bases; nucleotides outside the gene matches: 15. CDR3 length: 19 amino acids. The CDR3, as DNA: TGTGCCTGTGACGCAGTCCGTACTGGGGGATACGGTTGGGCCGATAAACTCATCTTT. This codes for CACDAVRTGGYGWADKLIF.

This clone was seen only a few times. The protein TCRdb gives is from a much larger clone and does not agree with this DNA's translation at residue 4, likely a read error; the protein shown here comes from the DNA. The genes are TRDV2 and TRDJ2; possible D gene TRDD3, 8 bases. Germline CDR1 reads GEAIGNYY; CDR2 reads EKD. This CDR3 is built from 19 residues. The CDR3 sequence is CACGTVPTRGPGIPSQLFF. CDR3 coding DNA: TGTGCCTGTGGCACCGTTCCTACGAGGGGCCCGGGGATACCCAGCCAACTCTTCTTT.

As concerns this clone: For this DNA, TCRdb reports the protein of a much larger clone, which diverges at residue 10, most likely from a read error; the protein presented here is translated directly from the DNA. This sequence joins TRDV2 and TRDJ1, with 9 bases identical to TRDD3. This CDR3 region has 16 residues. V shed 3 bases, J shed 0 bases, and the junction held 7 bases outside the gene matches. CDR1 is GEAIGNYY and CDR2 is EKD in the germline V gene. CDR3 DNA: TGTGCCTGTGACCCCCTACTGGGGGAATACACCGATAAACTCATCTTT. Amino acids: CACDPLLGEYTDKLIF.

Sample share makes this clone medium-sized. The chain recombines TRDV2 with TRDJ1, with a possible D match to TRDD3 (6 bases). The CDR3 consists of 18 residues. The V and J ends lost 5 bases and 2 bases respectively, with 26 bases between them. Germline CDR1 is GEAIGNYY and CDR2 is EKD. In nucleotides, the CDR3 is TGTGCCTGTGCCGGAATAAGGGGCGTAGGTGGGGATACCGATAAACTCATCTTT. Protein product: CACAGIRGVGGDTDKLIF.

This clone showed up just a few times. The amino acid sequence in TCRdb belongs to a much larger clone and departs from this DNA's translation at residue 4, likely a sequencing read error; the sequence shown is translated from the DNA. The chain combines TRDV2 with TRDJ1; 12 bases are shared with TRDD3. This CDR3 spans 18 amino acids. The germline gives CDR1 GEAIGNYY, CDR2 EKD. CDR3 protein: CACGTLAPGGYGTDKLIF. CDR3 bases: TGTGCCTGTGGCACCCTAGCCCCTGGGGGATACGGGACCGATAAACTCATCTTT.

About this clone itself: A read error likely explains why the TCRdb protein, taken from a much larger clone, differs from this DNA's translation at residue 9; the protein shown is translated from the DNA. This chain uses TRDV2 with TRDJ3; no definite D call. The CDR3 is 18 residues long. V was trimmed by 0 bases and J by 0 bases, leaving 11 bases between them. CDR1 is GEAIGNYY, CDR2 EKD, per germline. This CDR3 reads CACDTAHRGSWDTRQMFF. As DNA, the CDR3 is TGTGCCTGTGACACCGCCCACCGAGGCTCCTGGGACACCCGACAGATGTTTTTC.

By share, this clone ranks as medium-sized. The V call is TRDV2, the J call TRDJ3; the match to TRDD3 covers 11 bases. The junction had 10 bases not matched to a gene; V was cut back by 2 bases and J by 2 bases. CDR1 and CDR2 from the germline V gene are GEAIGNYY and EKD. This CDR3 region has 20 residues. The CDR3 is CACDITTGGYGAWDTRQMFF. The DNA of the CDR3 is TGTGCCTGTGACATTACTACTGGGGGATATGGGGCCTGGGACACCCGACAGATGTTTTTC.

By proportion, this clone is large. Other DNA sequences within the sample encode an identical CDR3. J is TRDJ1 and V is TRDV2; 7 positions match TRDD3. Germline CDR1 reads GEAIGNYY; CDR2 reads EKD. The CDR3 totals 17 residues. V shed 0 bases, J shed 0 bases, and the junction held 9 bases outside the gene matches. In nucleotides, the CDR3 is TGTGCCTGTGACACCGTGCTGGGGGCCTCGTACACCGATAAACTCATCTTT. As protein: CACDTVLGASYTDKLIF.

Relative to its sample, this clone is medium-sized. This rearrangement joins TRDV2 to TRDJ2; 10 bases are a match to TRDD3. The CDR3 loop spans 19 amino acids. Losses at the gene ends were 2 bases for V and 0 bases for J; bases not matched to a gene: 11. The germline CDR1 and CDR2 sequences are GEAIGNYY and EKD. CDR3 sequence reads: CACDRLGDGGATLTAQLFF. The CDR3 DNA sequence: TGTGCCTGTGACAGACTGGGGGATGGGGGGGCTACTTTGACAGCACAACTCTTCTTT.

This clone was picked up many times. V is TRDV2 and J is TRDJ1; TRDD3 matches 8 bases. This CDR3 spans 16 amino acids. J gave up 3 bases and V 1 base, and 9 bases lay outside the gene matches. Looked up from germline, CDR1 is GEAIGNYY and CDR2 is EKD. This CDR3 is CACDTVTGGPADKLIF. The DNA for the CDR3 is TGTGCCTGTGACACAGTGACTGGGGGTCCAGCCGATAAACTCATCTTT.

The table lists this clone with a few counts. A far larger clone is one base from this, pointing to a likely read error. Other DNA sequences in the same sample also yield this CDR3. The chain employs TRDV2 and TRDJ1, with 7 bases fitting TRDD3. The CDR3 extends over 18 amino acids. CDR1 is GEAIGNYY and CDR2 is EKD in the germline V gene. V lost 3 bases to trimming and J lost 0 bases; unmatched junction nucleotides: 15. The CDR3 reads CACDGLITGGSDTDKLIF. Written as DNA, the CDR3 is TGTGCCTGTGACGGCCTAATTACCGGGGGATCGGACACCGATAAACTCATCTTT.

Points on this clone: Just one base apart from a much larger clone, this may be a read error. The same CDR3 also results from other DNA sequences found in this sample. This rearrangement joins TRDV2 to TRDJ1; TRDD3 aligns across 12 bases. The CDR3 runs to 19 residues. V was pared by 7 bases and J by 0 bases, with 17 bases of the junction left unmatched. Germline CDR1 and CDR2: GEAIGNYY and EKD. CDR3 nucleotide sequence: TGTGCCTGCGACGAAATATCACTGGGGGATACTTCGTACACCGATAAACTCATCTTT. This translates into CACDEISLGDTSYTDKLIF.

Of note for this clone: The protein given by TCRdb reflects a much larger clone and differs at residue 5 from this DNA's translation, likely from a read error; the protein shown is the DNA's translation. The chain employs TRDV2 and TRDJ1; 11 positions agree with TRDD3. The CDR3 extends over 19 amino acids. Germline V gives CDR1 GEAIGNYY, CDR2 EKD. The V and J ends lost 3 bases and 2 bases, in that order; junction bases with no gene match: 16. This CDR3 reads CACDPLLGDRSRGTDKLIF. The CDR3 nucleotides read TGTGCCTGTGACCCCTTACTGGGGGATAGATCCCGTGGGACCGATAAACTCATCTTT.

Comment on this clone: A much larger clone differs from this one at a single base, so this may be a read error. V is TRDV2 and J is TRDJ3, with 12 bases aligning to TRDD3. Germline V lookup: CDR1 GEAIGNYY, CDR2 EKD. The CDR3 has 22 residues. V gave up 3 bases and J gave up 0 bases; unmatched junction bases: 14. The CDR3 coding sequence is TGTGCCTGTGACGCCGCCTATACTGGGGGATACACTGCCTCCTGGGACACCCGACAGATGTTTTTC. Protein product: CACDAAYTGGYTASWDTRQMFF.

This clone appeared a few times. This DNA's translation and the protein TCRdb lists, from a much larger clone, do not match at residue 5, likely due to a read error; the protein shown is translated from the DNA. The V call is TRDV2, the J call TRDJ1; D not certain. The CDR3 loop spans 18 amino acids. From germline, CDR1 is GEAIGNYY and CDR2 EKD. The germline V and J ends were trimmed by 3 bases and 0 bases, with 22 bases remaining between them. CDR3 bases: TGTGCCTGTGACGCTGCCGCCCGAACCCTCGCAAACACCGATAAACTCATCTTT. This gives the protein CACDAAARTLANTDKLIF.

Worth noting for this clone: This likely stems from a read error, as it lies one base from a far larger clone. The chain uses TRDV2 and TRDJ1; 12 nucleotides line up with TRDD3. The CDR3 totals 25 residues. Looked up from germline, CDR1 is GEAIGNYY and CDR2 is EKD. The DNA of the CDR3 is TGTGCCTGTGGCACCGTATCGCCTCCTCCTACGGGACTCCTGGGGGATACGGTTGTCGGCGATAAACTCATCTTT. It translates to CACGTVSPPPTGLLGDTVVGDKLIF.

This clone has just a few counts. Since a far larger clone is one base different, this is likely a read error. The rearrangement uses TRDV2 and TRDJ3; either TRDD2 or TRDD3 may supply D (5 bases each). CDR1 and CDR2 (germline): GEAIGNYY, EKD. This CDR3 region has 18 residues. CDR3 nucleotide sequence: TGTGCCTGTGACACCTTAAGTGGGAGTTCCTGGGACACCCGACAGGTGTTTTTC. Its protein product is CACDTLSGSSWDTRQVFF.

This clone ranks as medium-sized. It may be a read error: a sequence one base away is much more abundant. V and J are TRDV2 and TRDJ1, with D possibly TRDD3 on 5 matching bases. In germline, CDR1 is GEAIGNYY, CDR2 EKD. The CDR3 is 20 residues long. This CDR3 is CARDSLASGDTVPYTDKLIF. In DNA, the CDR3 is TGTGCCCGTGACTCCCTTGCGTCTGGCGATACAGTCCCCTACACCGATAAACTCATCTTT.

The table lists this clone with a few counts. This likely stems from a read error, as it lies one base from a far larger clone. The sample has other DNA sequences that encode this CDR3 too. The chain carries TRDV2 and TRDJ1, with 9 bases that match TRDD2. CDR3 length: 19 amino acids. From germline, CDR1 is GEAIGNYY and CDR2 EKD. Trimming took 4 bases from V and 0 from J; bases not matched to a gene: 17. CDR3 sequence: CACDSLPTELGSNTDKLIF. CDR3 bases: TGTGCCTGTGATTCCCTTCCTACTGAACTGGGGTCCAACACCGATAAACTCATCTTT.

Worth noting for this clone: Only one base separates this from a far larger clonotype, so it likely reflects a read error. The chain uses TRDV2 and TRDJ1; 10 positions match TRDD3. J lost 1 base, V lost 5 bases, and 6 bases had no gene match. Per germline, CDR1 GEAIGNYY and CDR2 EKD. The CDR3 length is 15 residues. DNA for the CDR3: TGTGCCTGTGGCCCGGTGGGGGATACCACCGATAAACTCATCTTT. This codes for CACGPVGDTTDKLIF.